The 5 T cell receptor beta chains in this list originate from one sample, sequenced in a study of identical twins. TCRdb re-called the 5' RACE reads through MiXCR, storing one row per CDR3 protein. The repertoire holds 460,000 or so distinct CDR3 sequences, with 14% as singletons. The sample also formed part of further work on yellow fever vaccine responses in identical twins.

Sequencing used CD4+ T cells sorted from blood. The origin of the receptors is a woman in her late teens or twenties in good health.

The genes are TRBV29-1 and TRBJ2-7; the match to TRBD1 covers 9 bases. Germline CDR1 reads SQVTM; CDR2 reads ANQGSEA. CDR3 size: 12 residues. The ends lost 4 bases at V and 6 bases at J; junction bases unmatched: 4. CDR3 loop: CSVGTGEREQYF. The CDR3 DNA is TGCAGCGTTGGGACAGGGGAGCGCGAGCAGTACTTC.

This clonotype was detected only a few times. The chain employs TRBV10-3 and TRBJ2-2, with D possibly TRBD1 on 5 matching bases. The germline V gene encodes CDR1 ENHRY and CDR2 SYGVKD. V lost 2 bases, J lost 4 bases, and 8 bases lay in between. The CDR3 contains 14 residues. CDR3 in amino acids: CAISERQPTGELFF. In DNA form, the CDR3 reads TGTGCCATCAGTGAGAGACAGCCCACCGGGGAGCTGTTTTTT.

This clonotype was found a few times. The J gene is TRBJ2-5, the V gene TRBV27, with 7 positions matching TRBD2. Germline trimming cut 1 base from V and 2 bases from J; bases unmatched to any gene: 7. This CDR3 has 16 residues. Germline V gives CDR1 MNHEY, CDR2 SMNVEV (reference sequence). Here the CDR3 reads CASSLYRGDPQETQYF. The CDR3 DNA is TGTGCCAGCAGTTTATACCGGGGGGACCCACAAGAGACCCAGTACTTC.

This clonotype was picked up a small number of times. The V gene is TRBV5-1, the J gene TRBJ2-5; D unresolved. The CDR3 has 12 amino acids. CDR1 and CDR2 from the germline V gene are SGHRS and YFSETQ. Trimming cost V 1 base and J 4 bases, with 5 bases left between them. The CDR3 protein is CASSLYPETQYF. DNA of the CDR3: TGCGCCAGCAGCTTGTATCCAGAGACCCAGTACTTC.

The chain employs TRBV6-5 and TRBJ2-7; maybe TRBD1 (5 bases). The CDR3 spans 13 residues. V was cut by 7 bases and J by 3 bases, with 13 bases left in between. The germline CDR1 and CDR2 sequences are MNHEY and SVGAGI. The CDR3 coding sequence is TGTGCCAGCAATTTCGTCGACAGCTACGAGCAGTACTTC. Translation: CASNFVDSYEQYF.